This T cell receptor beta chain stems from a study of cytomegalovirus exposure and HLA in healthy donors. Findings of the study overall: In a later analysis, donors in an Asian-associated ancestry cluster reportedly had fewer N-insertions in productive TCRs than the cohort mean. In a later analysis, several top co-occurrence clusters appeared linked to parvovirus B19, influenza, CMV and Epstein-Barr virus.

Germline V gives CDR1 MDHEN, CDR2 SYDVKM. This CDR3 spans 17 amino acids. Concerning this clone: Antigen specificity is unknown. A read error may account for a junction end that differs from germline.

The PCR contained 60 Vbeta and 13 Jbeta primers. As originally analysed: Counted up in a later analysis, unique TCR beta chains came to 65 million to 80 million, with around 9.9 million shared. Here immunoSEQ multiplex PCR was the method, and the copy in TCRdb shows in-frame clones only, minus some. The V and J calls and the clone size are those of that table, but D and trimming were determined from the DNA. Among 150,000 to 200,000 clones listed, about 80% were seen once. Sequencing input: PBMCs. J is TRBJ2-1 and V is TRBV28, with 9 positions matching TRBD1. The receptor's source is a man aged 35 to 55 in good health and CMV-seronegative. The CDR3 DNA follows: TGTGCCAGCAGTCTATGGGGGGGGACAGGGAGAGAGAATGAGCAGTTCTTC. Translated, it gives CASSLWGGTGRENEQFF. The whole variable domain, filled in from reference TRBV28 and TRBJ2-1, reads DVKVTQSSRYLVKRTGEKVFLECVQDMDHENMFWYRQDPGLGLRLIYFSYDVKMKEKGDIPEGYSVSREKKERFSLILESASTNQTSMYLCASSLWGGTGRENEQFFGPGTRLTVL.